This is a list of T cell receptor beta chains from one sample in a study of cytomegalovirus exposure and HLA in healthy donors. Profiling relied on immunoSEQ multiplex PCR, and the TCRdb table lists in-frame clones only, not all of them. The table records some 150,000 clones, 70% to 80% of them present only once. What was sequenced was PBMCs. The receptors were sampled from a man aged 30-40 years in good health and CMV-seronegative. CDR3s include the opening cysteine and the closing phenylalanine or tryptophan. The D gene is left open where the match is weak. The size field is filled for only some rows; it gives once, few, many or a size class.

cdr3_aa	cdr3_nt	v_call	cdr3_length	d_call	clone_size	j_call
CASSQDGGQSEQYF	TGCGCCAGCAGCCAAGATGGGGGACAGAGTGAGCAGTACTTC	TRBV4-3	14	TRBD1	NA	TRBJ2-7
CASSGVDSSTDTQYF	TGTGCCAGCAGCGGGGTAGACAGTAGCACAGATACGCAGTATTTT	TRBV5-5	15	NA	few	TRBJ2-3
CASSLVKGSTDTQYF	TGTGCCAGCAGCTTGGTCAAGGGGAGCACAGATACGCAGTATTTT	TRBV5-4	15	NA	NA	TRBJ2-3
CATSRDLGQASYEQYF	TGTGCCACCAGCAGAGATCTAGGACAGGCCTCCTACGAGCAGTACTTC	TRBV15	16	TRBD1	NA	TRBJ2-7
CASGGGLNYGYTF	TGTGCTAGCGGCGGGGGCCTTAACTATGGCTACACCTTC	TRBV14	13	NA	NA	TRBJ1-2
CASSEGLAGYTDTQYF	TGTGCCAGCAGTGAAGGGCTAGCGGGGTACACAGATACGCAGTATTTT	TRBV2	16	TRBD2	NA	TRBJ2-3
CASRQVGYEQYF	TGTGCCAGCCGACAGGTGGGCTACGAGCAGTACTTC	TRBV28	12	NA	few	TRBJ2-7
CASSIGGIYGYTF	TGTGCCAGTAGTATTGGGGGGATCTATGGCTACACCTTC	TRBV19	13	NA	NA	TRBJ1-2
CASSQRTGGEKLFF	TGCGCCAGCAGCCAACGGACAGGGGGCGAAAAACTGTTTTTT	TRBV4-3	14	TRBD1	few	TRBJ1-4
CASSPGQGGVVSTEAFF	TGTGCCAGCAGCCCAGGACAGGGAGGGGTTGTATCCACTGAAGCTTTCTTT	TRBV5-4	17	TRBD1	NA	TRBJ1-1
CASSLSANNSPLHF	TGTGCCAGCAGCTTGAGCGCTAATAATTCACCCCTCCACTTT	TRBV7-8	14	NA	NA	TRBJ1-6
CAISKTDLYEQYF	TGTGCCATCAGTAAGACAGATCTCTACGAGCAGTACTTC	TRBV10-3	13	NA	NA	TRBJ2-7
CASSPGTGEYSNQPQHF	TGCGCCAGCAGCCCCGGGACAGGGGAGTATAGCAATCAGCCCCAGCATTTT	TRBV5-1	17	TRBD1	NA	TRBJ1-5
CASSSARQGASGYTF	TGTGCCAGCAGCTCTGCCCGACAGGGGGCGAGTGGCTACACCTTC	TRBV7-9	15	TRBD1	NA	TRBJ1-2
CASSGGSGGYEQYF	TGCGCCAGCTCCGGAGGATCCGGAGGCTACGAGCAGTACTTC	TRBV5-1	14	NA	NA	TRBJ2-7
CASRQVMGQNEQFF	TGTGCCAGCCGTCAAGTAATGGGGCAAAATGAGCAGTTCTTC	TRBV6-5	14	NA	NA	TRBJ2-1
CASSQDHGTGSGNTIYF	TGTGCCAGCAGCCAAGATCATGGGACAGGGTCTGGAAACACCATATATTTT	TRBV4-2	17	TRBD1	NA	TRBJ1-3
CASSYSREGEQYF	TGTGCCAGCAGTTACTCGAGAGAGGGCGAGCAGTACTTC	TRBV6-5	13	NA	NA	TRBJ2-7
CASSAAAKETQYF	TGTGCCAGCAGTGCGGCAGCCAAAGAGACCCAGTACTTC	TRBV28	13	NA	once	TRBJ2-5
CASSLDRGSYYEQYF	TGTGCCAGCAGCTTGGACCGGGGGTCCTACTACGAGCAGTACTTC	TRBV5-6	15	NA	NA	TRBJ2-7
CASSPAGFGNQPQHF	TGTGCCAGCTCGCCCGCGGGATTTGGCAATCAGCCCCAGCATTTT	TRBV18	15	NA	NA	TRBJ1-5
CASRTGQGYEQYF	TGTGCCAGCAGGACGGGACAGGGTTACGAGCAGTACTTC	TRBV27	13	TRBD1	NA	TRBJ2-7